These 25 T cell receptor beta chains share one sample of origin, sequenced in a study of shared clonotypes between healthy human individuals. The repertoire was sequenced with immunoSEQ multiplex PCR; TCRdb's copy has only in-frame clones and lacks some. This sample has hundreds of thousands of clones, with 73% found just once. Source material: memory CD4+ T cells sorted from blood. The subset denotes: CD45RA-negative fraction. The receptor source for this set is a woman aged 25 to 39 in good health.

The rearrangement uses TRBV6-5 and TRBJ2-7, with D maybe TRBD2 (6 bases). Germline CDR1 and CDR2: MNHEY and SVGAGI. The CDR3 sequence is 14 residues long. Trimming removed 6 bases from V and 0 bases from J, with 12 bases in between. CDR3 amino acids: CASRGSGRSYEQYF. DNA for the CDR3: TGTGCCAGCAGGGGTAGCGGACGCTCCTACGAGCAGTACTTC.

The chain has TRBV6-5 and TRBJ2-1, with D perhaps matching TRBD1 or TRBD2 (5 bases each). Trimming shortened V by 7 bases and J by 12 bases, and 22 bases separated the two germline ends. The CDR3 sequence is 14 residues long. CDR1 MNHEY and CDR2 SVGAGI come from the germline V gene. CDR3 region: CASKDPGKLQVQFF. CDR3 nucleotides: TGTGCCAGCAAGGACCCCGGGAAATTACAGGTGCAGTTCTTC.

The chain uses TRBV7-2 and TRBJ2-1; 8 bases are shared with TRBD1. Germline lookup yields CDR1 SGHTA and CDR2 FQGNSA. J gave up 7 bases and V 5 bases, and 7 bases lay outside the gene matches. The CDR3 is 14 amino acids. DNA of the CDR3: TGTGCCAGCAGCCCCCAGACAGGGGAGAATGAGCAGTTCTTC. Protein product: CASSPQTGENEQFF.

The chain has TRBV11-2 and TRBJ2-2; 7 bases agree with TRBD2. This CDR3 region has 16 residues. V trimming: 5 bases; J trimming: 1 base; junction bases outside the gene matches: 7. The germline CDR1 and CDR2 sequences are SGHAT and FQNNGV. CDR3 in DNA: TGTGCCAGCAGCCCCCGATGGGGGGGGAACACCGGGGAGCTGTTTTTT. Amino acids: CASSPRWGGNTGELFF.

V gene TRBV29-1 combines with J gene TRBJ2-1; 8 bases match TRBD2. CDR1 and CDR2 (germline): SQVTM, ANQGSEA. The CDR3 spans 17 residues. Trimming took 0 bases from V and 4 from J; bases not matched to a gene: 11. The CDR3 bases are TGCAGCGTTGAAGATCCCCGACCTAGCGGGCCTTACAATGAGCAGTTCTTC. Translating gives CSVEDPRPSGPYNEQFF.

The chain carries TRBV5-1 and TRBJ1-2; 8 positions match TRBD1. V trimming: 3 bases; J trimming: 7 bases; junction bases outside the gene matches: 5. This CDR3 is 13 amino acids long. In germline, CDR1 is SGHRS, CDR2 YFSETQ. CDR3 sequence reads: CASSSNRGGGYTF. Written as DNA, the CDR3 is TGCGCCAGCAGCTCGAACAGGGGGGGTGGCTACACCTTC.

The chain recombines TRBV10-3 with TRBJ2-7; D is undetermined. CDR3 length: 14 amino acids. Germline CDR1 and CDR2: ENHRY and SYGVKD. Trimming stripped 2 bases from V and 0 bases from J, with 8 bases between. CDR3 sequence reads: CAISEVQSSYEQYF. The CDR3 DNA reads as TGTGCCATCAGTGAGGTACAAAGCTCCTACGAGCAGTACTTC.

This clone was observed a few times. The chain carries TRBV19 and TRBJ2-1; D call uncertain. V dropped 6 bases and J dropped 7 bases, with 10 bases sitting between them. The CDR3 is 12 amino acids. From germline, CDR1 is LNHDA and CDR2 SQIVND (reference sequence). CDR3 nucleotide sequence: TGTGCCAGTAGCGGTAGTAGGAATGAGCAGTTCTTC. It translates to CASSGSRNEQFF.

CDR3 bases: TGCGCCACCACAATCACAGATACGCAGTATTTT. Protein sequence: CATTITDTQYF. The V and J genes are TRBV5-1 and TRBJ2-3; D unclear. Trimming pared 9 bases from V and 2 bases from J, leaving 7 bases between. The CDR3 length is 11 residues. CDR1 is SGHRS, CDR2 YFSETQ, per germline.

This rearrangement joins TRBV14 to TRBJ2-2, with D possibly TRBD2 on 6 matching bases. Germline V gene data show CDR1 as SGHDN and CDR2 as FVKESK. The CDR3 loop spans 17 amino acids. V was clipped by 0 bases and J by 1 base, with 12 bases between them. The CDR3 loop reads CASSQDRGWMNTGELFF. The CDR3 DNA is TGTGCCAGCAGCCAAGATCGGGGGTGGATGAACACCGGGGAGCTGTTTTTT.

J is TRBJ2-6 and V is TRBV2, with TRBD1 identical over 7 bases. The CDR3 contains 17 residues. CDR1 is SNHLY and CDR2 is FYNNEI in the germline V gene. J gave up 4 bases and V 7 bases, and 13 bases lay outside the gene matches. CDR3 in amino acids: CASTRQGSVGGANVLTF. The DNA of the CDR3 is TGTGCCAGCACCCGACAGGGATCAGTGGGAGGGGCCAACGTCCTGACTTTC.

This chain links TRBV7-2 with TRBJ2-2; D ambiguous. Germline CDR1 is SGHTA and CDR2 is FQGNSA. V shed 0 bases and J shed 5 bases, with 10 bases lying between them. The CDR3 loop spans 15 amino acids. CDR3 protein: CASSLALTSTGELFF. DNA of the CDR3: TGTGCCAGCAGCTTAGCGCTCACGAGTACCGGGGAGCTGTTTTTT.

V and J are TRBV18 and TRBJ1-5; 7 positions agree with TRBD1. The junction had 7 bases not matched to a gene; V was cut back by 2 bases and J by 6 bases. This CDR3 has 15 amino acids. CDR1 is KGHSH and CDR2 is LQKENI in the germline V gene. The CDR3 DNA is TGTGCCAGCTCACCAGCCCAGGGGGTGGCTCAGCCCCAGCATTTT. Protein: CASSPAQGVAQPQHF. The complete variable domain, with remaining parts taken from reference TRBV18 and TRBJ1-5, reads NAGVMQNPRHLVRRRGQEARLRCSPMKGHSHVYWYRQLPEEGLKFMVYLQKENIIDESGMPKERFSAEFPKEGPSILRIQQVVRGDSAAYFCASSPAQGVAQPQHFGDGTRLSIL.

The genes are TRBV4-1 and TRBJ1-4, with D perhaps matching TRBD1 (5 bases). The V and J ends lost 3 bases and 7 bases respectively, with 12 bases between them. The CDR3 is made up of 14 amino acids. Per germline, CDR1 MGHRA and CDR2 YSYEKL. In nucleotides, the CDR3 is TGCGCCAGCAGCCAGGGACCCGGGGCTGAAAAACTGTTTTTT. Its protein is CASSQGPGAEKLFF.

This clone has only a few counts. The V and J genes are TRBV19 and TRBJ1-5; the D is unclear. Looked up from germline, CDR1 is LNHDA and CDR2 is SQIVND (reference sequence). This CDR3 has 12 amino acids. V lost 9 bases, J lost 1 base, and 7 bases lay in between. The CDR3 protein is CASGESNQPQHF. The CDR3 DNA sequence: TGTGCCAGCGGGGAGAGCAATCAGCCCCAGCATTTT.

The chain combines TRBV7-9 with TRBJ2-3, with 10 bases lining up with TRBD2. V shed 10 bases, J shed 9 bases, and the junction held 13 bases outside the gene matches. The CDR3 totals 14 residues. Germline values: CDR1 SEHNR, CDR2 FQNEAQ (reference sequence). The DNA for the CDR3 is TGTGCCACCAGATCAGCGGGAGGGCCCTGGACGCAGTATTTT. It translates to CATRSAGGPWTQYF.

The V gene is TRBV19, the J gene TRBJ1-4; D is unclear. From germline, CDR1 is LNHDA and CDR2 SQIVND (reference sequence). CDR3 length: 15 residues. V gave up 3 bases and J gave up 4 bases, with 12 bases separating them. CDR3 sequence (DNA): TGTGCCAGTAGTATTACGGCAAGACTTAATGAAAAACTGTTTTTT. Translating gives CASSITARLNEKLFF. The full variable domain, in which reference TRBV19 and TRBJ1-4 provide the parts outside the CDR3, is DGGITQSPKYLFRKEGQNVTLSCEQNLNHDAMYWYRQDPGQGLRLIYYSQIVNDFQKGDIAEGYSVSREKKESFPLTVTSAQKNPTAFYLCASSITARLNEKLFFGSGTQLSVL.

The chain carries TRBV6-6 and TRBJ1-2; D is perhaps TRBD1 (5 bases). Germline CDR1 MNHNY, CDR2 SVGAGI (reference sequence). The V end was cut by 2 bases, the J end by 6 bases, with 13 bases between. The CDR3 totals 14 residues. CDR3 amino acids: CASSYGTGLNGYTF. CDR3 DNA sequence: TGTGCCAGCAGTTACGGTACAGGACTTAATGGCTACACCTTC.

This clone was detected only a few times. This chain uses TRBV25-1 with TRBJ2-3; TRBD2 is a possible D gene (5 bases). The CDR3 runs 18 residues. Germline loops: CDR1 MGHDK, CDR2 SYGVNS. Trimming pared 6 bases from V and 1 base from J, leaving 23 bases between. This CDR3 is CASRRINTREPGTDTQYF. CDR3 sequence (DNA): TGTGCCAGCAGACGGATTAACACCCGGGAACCAGGCACAGATACGCAGTATTTT.

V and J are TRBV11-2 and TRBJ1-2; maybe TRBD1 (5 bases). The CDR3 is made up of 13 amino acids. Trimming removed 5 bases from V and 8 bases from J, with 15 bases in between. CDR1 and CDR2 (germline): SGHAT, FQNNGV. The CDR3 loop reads CASSPGGLWGYTF. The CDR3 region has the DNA TGTGCCAGCAGCCCCGGGGGTCTATGGGGCTACACCTTC. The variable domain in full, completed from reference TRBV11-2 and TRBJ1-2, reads EAGVAQSPRYKIIEKRQSVAFWCNPISGHATLYWYQQILGQGPKLLIQFQNNGVVDDSQLPKDRFSAERLKGVDSTLKIQPAKLEDSAVYLCASSPGGLWGYTFGSGTRLTVV.

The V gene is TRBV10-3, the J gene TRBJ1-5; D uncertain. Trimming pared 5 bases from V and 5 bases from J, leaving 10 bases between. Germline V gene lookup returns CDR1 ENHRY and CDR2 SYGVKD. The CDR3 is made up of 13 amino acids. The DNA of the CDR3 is TGTGCCATCAGTTTAGACCGAGATCAGCCCCAGCATTTT. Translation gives CAISLDRDQPQHF.

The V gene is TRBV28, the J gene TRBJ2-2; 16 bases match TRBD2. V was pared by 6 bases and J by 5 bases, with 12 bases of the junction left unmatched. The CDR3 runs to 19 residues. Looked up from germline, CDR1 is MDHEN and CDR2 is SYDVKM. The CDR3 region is CASRKPGLAGGHKTGELFF. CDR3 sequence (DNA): TGTGCCAGCAGAAAACCGGGACTAGCGGGAGGGCATAAGACCGGGGAGCTGTTTTTT.

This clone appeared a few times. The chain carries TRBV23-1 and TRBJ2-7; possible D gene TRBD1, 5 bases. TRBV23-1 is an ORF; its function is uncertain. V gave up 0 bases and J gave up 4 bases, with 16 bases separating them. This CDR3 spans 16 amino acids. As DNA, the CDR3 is TGCGCCAGCAGTCAATCTGAGGACACCCTGCGTTACGAGCAGTACTTC. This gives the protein CASSQSEDTLRYEQYF.

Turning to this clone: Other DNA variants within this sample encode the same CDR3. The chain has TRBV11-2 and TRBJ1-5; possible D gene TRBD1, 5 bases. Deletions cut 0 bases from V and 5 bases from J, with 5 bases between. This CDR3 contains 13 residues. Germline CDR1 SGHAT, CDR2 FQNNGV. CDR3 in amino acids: CASSLEGDQPQHF. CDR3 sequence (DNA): TGTGCCAGCAGCTTAGAGGGGGATCAGCCCCAGCATTTT.

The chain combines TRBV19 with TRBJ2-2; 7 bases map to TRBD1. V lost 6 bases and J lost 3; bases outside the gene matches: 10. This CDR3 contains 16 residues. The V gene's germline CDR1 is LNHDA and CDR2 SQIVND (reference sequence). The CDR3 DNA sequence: TGTGCCAGTAGCCCGAGGACAGGTCATGACACCGGGGAGCTGTTTTTT. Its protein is CASSPRTGHDTGELFF.